The next 17 T cell receptor beta chains were all read from a single sample in a study of cytomegalovirus exposure and HLA in healthy donors. The PCR ran on 60 Vbeta and 13 Jbeta primers. Sequenced by immunoSEQ multiplex PCR; TCRdb stores in-frame clones only, minus some. Its clone listing holds 130,000 or so clones. Sequencing was performed on PBMCs. These receptors were taken from a woman in her thirties or forties in good health and CMV-seronegative.

Judged by frequency, this clone is medium-sized. This sequence joins TRBV11-2 and TRBJ2-7, with 14 bases fitting TRBD2. With 5 bases clipped from V and 4 bases from J, the junction kept 10 bases outside the gene matches. In germline, CDR1 is SGHAT, CDR2 FQNNGV. This CDR3 comprises 17 residues. The CDR3 region is CASSSRSRTSGGYEQYV. The CDR3 coding sequence is TGTGCCAGCAGCAGCCGGTCCCGGACTAGCGGGGGGTACGAGCAGTACGTC.

The V and J genes are TRBV6-5 and TRBJ1-1; perhaps TRBD1 as D (5 bases). CDR1 MNHEY and CDR2 SVGAGI come from the germline V gene. V lost 2 bases, J lost 0 bases, and 13 bases lay in between. The CDR3 spans 16 residues. The CDR3 reads CASSYHSQGLNTEAFF. CDR3 DNA sequence: TGTGCCAGCAGTTACCACTCTCAGGGATTGAACACTGAAGCTTTCTTT.

Details on this clone: The junction and the germline gene differ at one end; a read error may be behind it. The chain recombines TRBV6-1 with TRBJ1-2; D might be TRBD1 (5 bases). Germline V gives CDR1 MNHNS, CDR2 SASEGT. The length of the CDR3 is 15 residues. The CDR3 reads CASSEDSATVYGYTF. The CDR3 DNA follows: TGTGCCAGCAGCGAAGATTCGGCGACAGTCTATGGCTACACCTTC.

This chain uses TRBV15 with TRBJ1-2; 7 bases align to TRBD1. Trimming took 3 bases from V and 2 from J; bases not matched to a gene: 3. From germline, CDR1 is LNHNV and CDR2 YYDKDF (reference sequence). The CDR3 extends over 14 amino acids. Here the CDR3 reads CATSRIGGNYGYTF. The CDR3 nucleotides are TGTGCCACCAGCAGGATAGGGGGCAACTATGGCTACACCTTC.

V and J are TRBV5-1 and TRBJ2-4; 9 positions match TRBD1. V lost 4 bases, J lost 6 bases, and 5 bases stayed unmatched. The CDR3 has 14 residues. CDR1 is SGHRS, CDR2 YFSETQ, per germline. The CDR3 DNA reads TGCGCCAGCAGCCAGGGACAGGGAGGAAACATTCAGTACTTC. It is translated as CASSQGQGGNIQYF. The variable domain in full, completed from reference TRBV5-1 and TRBJ2-4, reads KAGVTQTPRYLIKTRGQQVTLSCSPISGHRSVSWYQQTPGQGLQFLFEYFSETQRNKGNFPGRFSGRQFSNSRSEMNVSTLELGDSALYLCASSQGQGGNIQYFGAGTRLSVL.

This chain joins TRBV4-2 and TRBJ2-7, with D possibly being TRBD2 (6 bases). The CDR3 contains 15 residues. The germline CDR1 and CDR2 sequences are LGHNA and YNFKEQ. V was trimmed by 0 bases and J by 1 base, leaving 10 bases between them. The CDR3 loop is CASSQDRSGSYEQYF. The CDR3 DNA reads as TGTGCCAGCAGCCAAGATAGGAGCGGGTCCTACGAGCAGTACTTC.

The DNA for the CDR3 is TGTGCCAGCTCACCACGGGGTCAGGGTGGCTCACCCCTCCACTTT. Its translation: CASSPRGQGGSPLHF. V gene TRBV18 combines with J gene TRBJ1-6, with D perhaps TRBD1 (5 bases). The V gene's germline CDR1 is KGHSH and CDR2 LQKENI. V was cut by 1 base and J by 10 bases, with 14 bases left in between. The CDR3 sequence is 15 residues long.

CDR3 nucleotide sequence: TGTGCCAGCAGCCCGGGACAGGGTGGGGACACCATATATTTT. It specifies CASSPGQGGDTIYF. This chain links TRBV7-9 with TRBJ1-3; TRBD1 agrees at 9 bases. The CDR3 is made up of 14 amino acids. V lost 5 bases and J lost 8; bases outside the gene matches: 7. The germline V gene encodes CDR1 SEHNR and CDR2 FQNEAQ (reference sequence).

V gene TRBV7-6 combines with J gene TRBJ1-1, with D perhaps TRBD1 (6 bases). The CDR3 consists of 14 residues. V lost 5 bases and J lost 6, with 16 bases in between. The germline V gene has CDR1 SGHVS and CDR2 FNYEAQ. The CDR3 region has the DNA TGTGCCAGCAGCCTAGACAGGAGAGAACCTGAAGCTTTCTTT. Translated: CASSLDRREPEAFF. The whole variable domain, filled in from reference TRBV7-6 and TRBJ1-1, reads GAGVSQSPRYKVTKRGQDVALRCDPISGHVSLYWYRQALGQGPEFLTYFNYEAQQDKSGLPNDRFSAERPEGSISTLTIQRTEQRDSAMYRCASSLDRREPEAFFGQGTRLTVV.

This sequence joins TRBV5-1 and TRBJ2-5, with TRBD1 matching 9 bases. The CDR3 consists of 16 residues. The germline CDR1 and CDR2 sequences are SGHRS and YFSETQ. Trimming cost V 3 bases and J 2 bases; bases outside gene matches: 8. The CDR3 is CASSSRGTGKQETQYF. The CDR3 DNA reads as TGCGCCAGCAGCTCACGAGGGACAGGGAAACAAGAGACCCAGTACTTC.

Concerning this clone: The sample carries other DNA sequences with the same CDR3. The chain combines TRBV18 with TRBJ1-3; D is undetermined. With 3 bases removed from V and 4 bases from J, the gap between germline ends came to 7 bases. The CDR3 loop spans 13 amino acids. The germline V gene encodes CDR1 KGHSH and CDR2 LQKENI. This CDR3 reads CASSPQVGNTIYF. CDR3 sequence (DNA): TGTGCCAGCTCACCGCAGGTGGGAAACACCATATATTTT.

This chain connects TRBV4-2 to TRBJ1-5; the D is unclear. This CDR3 spans 16 amino acids. Trimming pared 4 bases from V and 0 bases from J, leaving 13 bases between. Germline assignment: CDR1 LGHNA and CDR2 YNFKEQ. CDR3 region: CASSPSGEGSNQPQHF. CDR3 coding DNA: TGTGCCAGCAGCCCTTCCGGGGAGGGTAGCAATCAGCCCCAGCATTTT.

The J gene is TRBJ1-1, the V gene TRBV7-9, with D possibly matching TRBD1 (6 bases). CDR1 is SEHNR, CDR2 FQNEAQ, per germline (reference sequence). The V end was cut by 3 bases, the J end by 7 bases, with 9 bases between. The CDR3 covers 12 residues. CDR3 nucleotides: TGTGCCAGCAGCTTGAGACAGGATGAAGCTTTCTTT. Translation gives CASSLRQDEAFF.

The chain carries TRBV29-1 and TRBJ2-3; D perhaps matches TRBD1 (6 bases). Per germline, CDR1 SQVTM and CDR2 ANQGSEA. Trimming left V 0 bases short and J 8 bases short, with 18 bases between. CDR3 size: 15 residues. CDR3 protein: CSVEDFGRGPGTQYF. CDR3 in DNA: TGCAGCGTTGAAGATTTCGGCAGGGGACCAGGTACGCAGTATTTT.

The chain combines TRBV7-9 with TRBJ1-2; D ambiguous. The CDR3 consists of 14 residues. Germline CDR1 reads SEHNR; CDR2 reads FQNEAQ (reference sequence). Trimming removed 5 bases at V and 4 bases at J, with 14 bases between. CDR3 nucleotides: TGTGCCAGCAGCCCCGGGGTTACCTTCTATGGCTACACCTTC. Its protein product is CASSPGVTFYGYTF.

The genes are TRBV6-1 and TRBJ2-7; 8 bases fit TRBD1. Germline-derived CDR1 and CDR2 are MNHNS and SASEGT. V gave up 10 bases and J gave up 6 bases; unmatched junction bases: 8. The CDR3 covers 12 residues. CDR3 bases: TGTGCCAACAGACAGGGGTCACTCGAGCAGTACGTC. It yields the protein CANRQGSLEQYV.

The genes are TRBV28 and TRBJ1-6, with D perhaps matching TRBD1 (6 bases). The germline V and J ends were trimmed by 4 bases and 5 bases, with 15 bases remaining between them. The CDR3 consists of 16 residues. In germline, CDR1 is MDHEN, CDR2 SYDVKM. CDR3: CASSSFKGQNNSPLHF. CDR3 DNA: TGTGCCAGCAGTTCATTCAAGGGACAAAATAATTCACCCCTCCACTTT. Combining the CDR3 with reference TRBV28 and TRBJ1-6 gives the whole variable domain DVKVTQSSRYLVKRTGEKVFLECVQDMDHENMFWYRQDPGLGLRLIYFSYDVKMKEKGDIPEGYSVSREKKERFSLILESASTNQTSMYLCASSSFKGQNNSPLHFGNGTRLTVT.